What follows describes a single T cell receptor beta chain. Libraries were prepared by immunoSEQ multiplex PCR; TCRdb keeps only in-frame clonotypes and omits some of them. The profile shows 350,000 to 550,000 clones, 87% of them singletons. Trimming cost V 1 base and J 0 bases, with 10 bases left between them. CDR1 LGHDT and CDR2 YNNKEL come from the germline V gene (reference sequence). CDR3 length equals 16 residues. The data are from a study of blood T cell repertoires in COVID-19. The chain is built from TRBV3-1 (or the pseudogene TRBV3-2) and TRBJ1-3; D is undetermined. This sequence originates from a woman aged 18-29 years with acute COVID-19. Sequencing input: PBMCs or T cells enriched from blood (not recorded which). The DNA of the CDR3 is TGTGCCAGCAGCCAAGGGCAGCCAGGCTCTGGAAACACCATATATTTT. Translated, it gives CASSQGQPGSGNTIYF.